Below, one T cell receptor beta chain is given with its context. Losses at the gene ends were 6 bases for V and 4 bases for J; bases not matched to a gene: 14. CDR1 is LNHDA and CDR2 is SQIVND in the germline V gene (reference sequence). The CDR3 totals 17 residues. The data belong to a study of shared clonotypes between healthy human individuals. Method: immunoSEQ multiplex PCR; TCRdb's copy keeps in-frame clones and lacks some. The repertoire includes roughly 1,500,000 clones, approximately 98.5% of them detected once, and 0.36% sits in the top ten. The chain uses TRBV19 and TRBJ1-2; 10 positions match TRBD1. The sequence came from a man aged 25-45 years in good health. Sequencing was carried out using naive CD4+ T cells sorted from blood. Subset given: CD45RA+ positively selected. The CDR3 region has the DNA TGTGCCAGTAGCAGCGGGACAGGGGTTCTTCTCGGCTATGGCTACACCTTC. Protein sequence: CASSSGTGVLLGYGYTF.